The T cell receptor (beta chain) described here comes from a study of blood T cell repertoires in COVID-19. On the study more broadly: The United States, Italy and Spain were the sources of the acute and convalescent COVID-19 samples. Sources were T cells, B-cell-depleted T cells, or PBMCs; the material itself was cDNA or gDNA.

The V and J ends lost 4 bases and 2 bases, in that order; junction bases with no gene match: 1. Germline CDR1 and CDR2: ENHRY and SYGVKD. The CDR3 loop spans 15 amino acids. In the source study's methods: Estimates of nucleated cell counts were drawn from the amplification of reference gene primers. Sequencing was performed with immunoSEQ multiplex PCR; in TCRdb, only in-frame clones are kept and a portion is missing. That table furnishes V, J and clone size, whereas the DNA furnished D and trimming. The table records about 140,000 clones, more than 75% of them present only once. The receptor's source is a woman older than 75 with acute or convalescent COVID-19. The J gene is TRBJ2-4, the V gene TRBV10-3; TRBD2 aligns across 11 bases. The specimen was peripheral blood. CDR3 sequence reads: CAISVAGGTKNIQYF. For the CDR3, the DNA is TGTGCCATCAGTGTAGCGGGGGGGACCAAAAACATTCAGTACTTC.